These 8 T cell receptor beta chains were all obtained from the same sample, sequenced in a study of T cell changes during pregnancy in multiple sclerosis (dated by TCRdb to 2018 to 2020). Library construction relied on the immunoSEQ multiplex PCR assay. TCRdb took this table from immuneACCESS and kept in-frame rearrangements with V and J called. Such tables lack part of the clones; where checked against another copy, unresolved V genes explain under half of the gap, and the rest is unexplained. Within this sample are about 52,000 clones, with around nine tenths of them counted one time only. The top ten constitute around 0.4% of the sample. The specimen comprised CD4+ T cells from peripheral blood mononuclear cells, sampled before pregnancy. The receptors shown here come from a female donor with multiple sclerosis, enrolled in a pregnancy study.

Note on this clone: Different DNA sequences within this sample yield the same CDR3. The chain carries TRBV7-2 and TRBJ2-3; D unclear. Germline V gene sequence: CDR1 SGHTA, CDR2 FQGNSA. The CDR3 covers 14 residues. Trimming removed 1 base from V and 4 bases from J, with 9 bases in between. The CDR3 loop reads CASSLVAVADTQYF. In nucleotides, the CDR3 is TGTGCCAGCAGCTTAGTAGCCGTAGCAGATACGCAGTATTTT.

The chain links TRBV7-9 to TRBJ1-1, with 12 bases lining up with TRBD1. From germline, CDR1 is SEHNR and CDR2 FQNEAQ (reference sequence). This CDR3 has 16 residues. V lost 6 bases, J lost 8 bases, and 13 bases stayed unmatched. The CDR3 region is CASRRGDRGHQTEAFF. The CDR3 coding sequence is TGTGCCAGCAGGAGAGGGGACAGGGGGCATCAGACCGAAGCTTTCTTT.

As concerns this clone: A junction end diverges from the germline sequence, so it may reflect a read error. The rearrangement links TRBV2 to TRBJ1-1, with D perhaps TRBD1 (5 bases). Germline V gene lookup returns CDR1 SNHLY and CDR2 FYNNEI. The CDR3 extends over 11 amino acids. CDR3 loop: CASGVKAAGIF. CDR3 in DNA: TGTGCCAGCGGTGTAAAGGCAGCAGGGATCTTT.

The rearrangement links TRBV29-1 to TRBJ1-3, with D maybe TRBD1 (6 bases). This CDR3 comprises 14 residues. Germline assignment: CDR1 SQVTM and CDR2 ANQGSEA. Trimming shortened V by 4 bases and J by 0 bases, and 10 bases separated the two germline ends. The CDR3 loop reads CSVAGASSGNTIYF. CDR3 DNA sequence: TGCAGCGTTGCAGGGGCGAGCTCTGGAAACACCATATATTTT.

The V gene is TRBV11-2, the J gene TRBJ1-4, with D uncertain. Germline lookup yields CDR1 SGHAT and CDR2 FQNNGV. The CDR3 is 16 amino acids. Trimming pared 1 base from V and 3 bases from J, leaving 12 bases between. CDR3 region: CASSLGSGRSNEKLFF. The CDR3 DNA reads as TGTGCCAGCAGCTTAGGGTCAGGCCGATCTAATGAAAAACTGTTTTTT. Drawing the rest from reference TRBV11-2 and TRBJ1-4, the complete variable domain is EAGVAQSPRYKIIEKRQSVAFWCNPISGHATLYWYQQILGQGPKLLIQFQNNGVVDDSQLPKDRFSAERLKGVDSTLKIQPAKLEDSAVYLCASSLGSGRSNEKLFFGSGTQLSVL.

The chain links TRBV4-3 to TRBJ2-1; 7 positions match TRBD2. Unmatched junction bases numbered 2, after V lost 1 base and J lost 5 bases. The length of the CDR3 is 14 residues. Per germline, CDR1 LGHNA and CDR2 YSLEER. The CDR3: CASSQVAGNNEQFF. The CDR3 bases are TGCGCCAGCAGCCAAGTAGCGGGCAACAATGAGCAGTTCTTC.

The chain carries TRBV7-9 and TRBJ2-3; no definite D call. Trimming cost V 2 bases and J 0 bases, with 3 bases left between them. The germline V gene has CDR1 SEHNR and CDR2 FQNEAQ (reference sequence). This CDR3 contains 13 residues. CDR3 sequence (DNA): TGTGCCAGCAGCTTATTAAGCACAGATACGCAGTATTTT. This sequence encodes CASSLLSTDTQYF. Based on the CDR3 plus reference TRBV7-9 and TRBJ2-3, the full variable domain is DTGVSQNPRHKITKRGQNVTFRCDPISEHNRLYWYRQTLGQGPEFLTYFQNEAQLEKSRLLSDRFSAERPKGSFSTLEIQRTEQGDSAMYLCASSLLSTDTQYFGPGTRLTVL.

The chain uses TRBV19 and TRBJ1-1; perhaps TRBD1 as D (6 bases). Germline V gene sequence: CDR1 LNHDA, CDR2 SQIVND (reference sequence). The V end lost 7 bases, the J end lost 4 bases, and 13 bases lay between the germline ends. The CDR3 sequence is 13 residues long. The CDR3 loop reads CASNEQGITEAFF. The CDR3 coding sequence is TGTGCCAGTAATGAACAGGGAATCACTGAAGCTTTCTTT.